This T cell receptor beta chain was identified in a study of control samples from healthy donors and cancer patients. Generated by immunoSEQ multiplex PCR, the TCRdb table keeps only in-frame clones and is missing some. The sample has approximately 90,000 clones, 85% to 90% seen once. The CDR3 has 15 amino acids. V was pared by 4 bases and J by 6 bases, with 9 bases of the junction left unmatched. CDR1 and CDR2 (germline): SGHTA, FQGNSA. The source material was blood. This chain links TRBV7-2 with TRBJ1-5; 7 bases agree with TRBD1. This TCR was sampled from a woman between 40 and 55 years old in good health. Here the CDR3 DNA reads TGTGCCAGCAGCTCTCGACAGGGAGGGACTCAGCCCCAGCATTTT. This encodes CASSSRQGGTQPQHF.